At least ten counts were recorded for the clone carrying this T cell receptor (beta chain). Its antigen is unidentified. These data originate in a study of T cell repertoires in cytomegalovirus infection. Study information: An indication of both CMV infection and matching HLA type came from public TCR beta signatures.

Germline values: CDR1 SGHTA, CDR2 FQGNSA. The J segment lost 2 bases and the V segment lost 5 bases, leaving 8 bases of the junction unmatched. This CDR3 contains 15 residues. Notes on the study in general: Public TCR beta family frequency separated CMV-and-HLA carriers, including in an independent cohort.

TCRdb redid the calling of the reads with MiXCR, one entry per CDR3 protein. The data show roughly 720,000 distinct CDR3 sequences, 35% to 45% seen once. The sequenced sample was PBMCs. The receptor was isolated from a human donor in good health (CMV status not recorded). Some clones in this sample may be carry-over from other donors' samples. The chain uses TRBV7-2 and TRBJ2-7, with 8 bases identical to TRBD2. The CDR3 nucleotides are TGTGCCAGCAGCGAAGATCCGGGACTAGCCTACGAGCAGTACTTC. Translation gives CASSEDPGLAYEQYF.